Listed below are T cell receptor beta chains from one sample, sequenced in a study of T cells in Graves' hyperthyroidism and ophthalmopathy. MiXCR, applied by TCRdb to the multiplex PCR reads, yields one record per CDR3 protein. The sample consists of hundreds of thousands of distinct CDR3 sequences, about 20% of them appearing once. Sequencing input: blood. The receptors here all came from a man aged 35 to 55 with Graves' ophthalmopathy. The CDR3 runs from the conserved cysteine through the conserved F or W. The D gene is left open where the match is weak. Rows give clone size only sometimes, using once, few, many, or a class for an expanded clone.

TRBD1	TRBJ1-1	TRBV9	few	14	CASSGKTGDTEAFF	TGTGCCAGCAGCGGGAAAACAGGGGACACTGAAGCTTTCTTT
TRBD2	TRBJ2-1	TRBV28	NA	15	CASSSGGVGNNEQFF	TGTGCCAGCAGCTCCGGGGGGGTTGGGAACAATGAGCAGTTCTTC
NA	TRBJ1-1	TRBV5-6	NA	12	CASSLSTTEAFF	TGTGCCAGCAGCTTGTCGACCACTGAAGCTTTCTTT
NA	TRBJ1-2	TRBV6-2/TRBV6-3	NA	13	CASSYATGYGYTF	TGTGCCAGCAGTTACGCTACAGGGTACGGCTACACCTTC
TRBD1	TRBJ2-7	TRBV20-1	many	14	CSSNRGRRSNEQYF	TGCAGTTCGAACAGGGGAAGAAGGTCTAACGAGCAGTACTTC
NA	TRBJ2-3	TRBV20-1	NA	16	CSAEDPLKGSTDTQYF	TGCAGTGCGGAGGATCCCTTGAAGGGGAGCACAGATACGCAGTATTTT
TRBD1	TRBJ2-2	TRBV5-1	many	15	CASSSTRDSTGELFF	TGCGCCAGCAGCTCTACTAGGGACAGTACCGGGGAGCTGTTTTTT
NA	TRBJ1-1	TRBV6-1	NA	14	CASTPPGAPTEAFF	TGTGCCAGCACCCCCCCGGGGGCACCCACTGAAGCTTTCTTT
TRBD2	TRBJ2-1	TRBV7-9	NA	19	CASSPRLAGGRSSYNGQFF	TGTGCCAGCAGCCCACGGCTAGCGGGAGGGCGGAGCTCCTACAATGGGCAGTTCTTC
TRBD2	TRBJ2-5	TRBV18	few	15	CASSPAGLAGETQYF	TGTGCCAGCTCACCGGCGGGACTAGCGGGAGAGACCCAGTACTTC
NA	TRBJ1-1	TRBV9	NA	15	CASSVQGNMNTEAFF	TGTGCCAGCAGCGTACAGGGAAATATGAACACTGAAGCTTTCTTT
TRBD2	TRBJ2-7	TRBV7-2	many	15	CASSFSAGEHYEQYF	TGTGCCAGCAGCTTTTCAGCGGGAGAGCACTACGAGCAGTACTTC
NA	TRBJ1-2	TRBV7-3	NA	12	CATLSRVNGYTF	TGTGCCACCCTCTCGAGGGTGAACGGCTACACCTTC
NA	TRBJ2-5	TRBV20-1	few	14	CSAPQDGYQETQYF	TGCAGTGCCCCCCAGGACGGATACCAAGAGACCCAGTACTTC
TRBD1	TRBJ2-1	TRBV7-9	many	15	CASSGPGQGNNEQFF	TGTGCCAGCAGCGGGCCGGGACAGGGAAACAATGAGCAGTTCTTC
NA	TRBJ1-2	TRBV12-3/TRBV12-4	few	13	CASGSTGLNGYTF	TGTGCCAGCGGCAGTACCGGACTTAATGGCTACACCTTC
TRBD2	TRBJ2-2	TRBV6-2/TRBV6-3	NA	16	CASKTSGRFGTGELFF	TGTGCCAGCAAGACTAGCGGGAGATTCGGCACCGGGGAGCTGTTTTTT
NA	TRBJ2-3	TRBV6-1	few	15	CASSAGTVSWDTQYF	TGTGCCAGCAGTGCCGGGACCGTCAGTTGGGATACGCAGTATTTT
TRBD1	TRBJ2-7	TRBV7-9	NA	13	CASLGTGGYEQYF	TGTGCCAGCCTAGGGACAGGGGGATACGAGCAGTACTTC